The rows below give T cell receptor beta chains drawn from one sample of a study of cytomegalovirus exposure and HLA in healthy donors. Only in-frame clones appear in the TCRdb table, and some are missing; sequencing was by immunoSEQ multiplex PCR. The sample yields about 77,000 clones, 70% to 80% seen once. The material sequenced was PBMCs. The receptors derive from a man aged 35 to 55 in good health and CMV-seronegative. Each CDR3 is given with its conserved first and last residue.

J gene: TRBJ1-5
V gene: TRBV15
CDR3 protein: CATSDEKDSFNQPQHF

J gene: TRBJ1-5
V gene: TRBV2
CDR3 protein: CASSDRQLNQPQHF

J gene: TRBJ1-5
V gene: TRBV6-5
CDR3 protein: CASRRQGGSNQPQHF

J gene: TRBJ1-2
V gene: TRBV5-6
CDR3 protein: CASSYQGQGGYGYTF

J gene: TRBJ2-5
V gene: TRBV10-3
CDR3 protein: CAISPSGTEVWTQYF

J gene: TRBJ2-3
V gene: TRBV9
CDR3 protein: CASSVGLAGITQYF

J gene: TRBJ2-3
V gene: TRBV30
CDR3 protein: CAWSVLGQATDTQYF

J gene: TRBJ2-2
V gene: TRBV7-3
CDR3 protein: CASSLEGWGNTGELFF

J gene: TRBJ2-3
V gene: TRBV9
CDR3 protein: CASSVGGGGAGSTQYF

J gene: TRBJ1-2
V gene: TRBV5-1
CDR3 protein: CASSPRQGNYGYTF

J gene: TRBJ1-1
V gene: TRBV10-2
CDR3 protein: CASSRPGTGGKNTEAFF

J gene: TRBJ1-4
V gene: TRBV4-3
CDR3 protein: CASSPLRGEKLFF

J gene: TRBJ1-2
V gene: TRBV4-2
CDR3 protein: CASSQDLGHSSNYGYTF

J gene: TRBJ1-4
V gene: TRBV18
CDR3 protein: CASSPATGGSEKLFF

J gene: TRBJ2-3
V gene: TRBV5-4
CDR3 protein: CASTRTGQTDTQYF

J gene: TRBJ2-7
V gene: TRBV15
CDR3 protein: CATSRDRGTGSSEQYF